Listed below are T cell receptor beta chains from one sample, sequenced in a study of HIV-infected children after antiretroviral therapy interruption. TCRdb reanalysed the 3' RACE reads using MiXCR and keeps one entry per CDR3 protein. The sample has about 50,000 distinct CDR3 sequences, around 4.7% seen once. Sequences were derived from CD45RA+ CD4+ T cells from PBMCs, pooled from several time points, sampled from a donor given antiretroviral therapy, either interrupted or continuous. All receptors derive from a pool of human donors with HIV. Both conserved end residues are part of each CDR3. Each record gives: CDR3 protein, J gene, clone size, V gene. Part of the rows lack a size; the others show once, few, many or a class for expanded clones.

CDR3 protein: CASSWGQGANTGELFF
J gene: TRBJ2-2
clone size: many
V gene: TRBV5-6

CDR3 protein: CATSTGGGTEAFF
J gene: TRBJ1-1
clone size: .
V gene: TRBV2

CDR3 protein: CASRTAGAQETQYF
J gene: TRBJ2-5
clone size: many
V gene: TRBV12-3/TRBV12-4

CDR3 protein: CASRRTGYEQYF
J gene: TRBJ2-7
clone size: many
V gene: TRBV13

CDR3 protein: CSASGGSLNYGYTF
J gene: TRBJ1-2
clone size: .
V gene: TRBV20-1

CDR3 protein: CASSYGLAGGTGFPYNEQFF
J gene: TRBJ2-1
clone size: .
V gene: TRBV6-2/TRBV6-3

CDR3 protein: CASSLDVATDTQYF
J gene: TRBJ2-3
clone size: .
V gene: TRBV5-4

CDR3 protein: CASSTRQGANEQFF
J gene: TRBJ2-1
clone size: many
V gene: TRBV28

CDR3 protein: CASSEATGAGDYGYTF
J gene: TRBJ1-2
clone size: many
V gene: TRBV25-1

CDR3 protein: CASSPTVWDRWEYGYTF
J gene: TRBJ1-2
clone size: medium-sized
V gene: TRBV18

CDR3 protein: CSARSRTGLYNEQFF
J gene: TRBJ2-1
clone size: many
V gene: TRBV20-1

CDR3 protein: CASSPGGAYGYTF
J gene: TRBJ1-2
clone size: many
V gene: TRBV18

CDR3 protein: CATSEGPYEQYF
J gene: TRBJ2-7
clone size: many
V gene: TRBV24-1

CDR3 protein: CASSVDPTGQQYF
J gene: TRBJ2-7
clone size: many
V gene: TRBV7-2

CDR3 protein: CASSPIWGASYEQYF
J gene: TRBJ2-7
clone size: many
V gene: TRBV11-3

CDR3 protein: CASRTEVHEQYF
J gene: TRBJ2-7
clone size: many
V gene: TRBV12-3/TRBV12-4

CDR3 protein: CASSFSTGQIGYTF
J gene: TRBJ1-2
clone size: many
V gene: TRBV12-3/TRBV12-4

CDR3 protein: CASSELDGYTF
J gene: TRBJ1-2
clone size: many
V gene: TRBV2

CDR3 protein: CASNPLGGNQPQHF
J gene: TRBJ1-5
clone size: many
V gene: TRBV27

CDR3 protein: CASRDTGQGTGEQYF
J gene: TRBJ2-7
clone size: many
V gene: TRBV11-2

CDR3 protein: CAIRPGTGGQNTEAFF
J gene: TRBJ1-1
clone size: .
V gene: TRBV10-3

CDR3 protein: CASSSGQGHGSPLHF
J gene: TRBJ1-6
clone size: many
V gene: TRBV7-3

CDR3 protein: CASSPLTGRNSPLHF
J gene: TRBJ1-6
clone size: many
V gene: TRBV11-3

CDR3 protein: CASSQVNGGTEAFF
J gene: TRBJ1-1
clone size: .
V gene: TRBV3-1

CDR3 protein: CASRDREYSPLHF
J gene: TRBJ1-6
clone size: many
V gene: TRBV6-5

CDR3 protein: CASSMTGVGDTQYF
J gene: TRBJ2-3
clone size: many
V gene: TRBV7-9

CDR3 protein: CASSLRRTDATNQPQHF
J gene: TRBJ1-5
clone size: many
V gene: TRBV6-5

CDR3 protein: CASSPSESGDEAFF
J gene: TRBJ1-1
clone size: many
V gene: TRBV6-6

CDR3 protein: CASTPTGTGELFF
J gene: TRBJ2-2
clone size: many
V gene: TRBV6-6

CDR3 protein: CASSVKTGGTGELFF
J gene: TRBJ2-2
clone size: .
V gene: TRBV2

CDR3 protein: CASSFNSRLSSSYNEQFF
J gene: TRBJ2-1
clone size: .
V gene: TRBV12-3/TRBV12-4

CDR3 protein: CASSFPGWKNEQFF
J gene: TRBJ2-1
clone size: many
V gene: TRBV12-3/TRBV12-4

CDR3 protein: CASSPGGSAQYF
J gene: TRBJ2-7
clone size: medium-sized
V gene: TRBV14

CDR3 protein: CASSLEGPTEAFF
J gene: TRBJ1-1
clone size: many
V gene: TRBV11-2

CDR3 protein: CSARGLWLRETQYF
J gene: TRBJ2-5
clone size: many
V gene: TRBV20-1

CDR3 protein: CASSLAGSGTEAFF
J gene: TRBJ1-1
clone size: many
V gene: TRBV5-4

CDR3 protein: CASSQGRGQGRETQYF
J gene: TRBJ2-5
clone size: .
V gene: TRBV4-1

CDR3 protein: CASRRSSYNEQFF
J gene: TRBJ2-1
clone size: .
V gene: TRBV11-2

CDR3 protein: CASSLTEETQYF
J gene: TRBJ2-5
clone size: many
V gene: TRBV5-1

CDR3 protein: CASSFAGGTYEQYF
J gene: TRBJ2-7
clone size: many
V gene: TRBV5-1

CDR3 protein: CSAWDRGQTQYF
J gene: TRBJ2-5
clone size: many
V gene: TRBV20-1

CDR3 protein: CATSDPPGTGSTSSYNEQFF
J gene: TRBJ2-1
clone size: many
V gene: TRBV24-1

CDR3 protein: CASTLGVAGYEQYF
J gene: TRBJ2-7
clone size: many
V gene: TRBV12-3/TRBV12-4

CDR3 protein: CSASRTVNSYGYTF
J gene: TRBJ1-2
clone size: many
V gene: TRBV20-1

CDR3 protein: CASSDPTEFNEKLFF
J gene: TRBJ1-4
clone size: many
V gene: TRBV5-1

CDR3 protein: CATSSRGRNQETQYF
J gene: TRBJ2-5
clone size: many
V gene: TRBV15

CDR3 protein: CASSSDTGELFF
J gene: TRBJ2-2
clone size: many
V gene: TRBV12-3/TRBV12-4